The T cell receptor beta chain described here comes from a study of PD-1 blockade in classical Hodgkin lymphoma. The study's findings and limits: Significantly greater TCR diversity emerged by C4D1 in CD4+ cells but not CD8+ cells. Complete responders showed a baseline diversity that resembled the diversity of newly diagnosed patients. Underlying causes for the observed repertoire differences were not defined, possibly disease activity or prior therapy.

Sequencing was performed with immunoSEQ multiplex PCR; in TCRdb, only in-frame clones are kept and a portion is missing. This sample carries about 33,000 clones, roughly 76% of them seen once, and the ten largest clones take around 3.6%. The CDR3 contains 17 residues. Germline V CDR1 and CDR2: SGHVS, FNYEAQ. Trimming took off 1 base at V and 4 bases at J, with 19 bases between the two ends. Regarding time point: cycle 4 day 1 (C4D1), after less than 7 weeks of nivolumab. Relapse after autologous stem cell transplantation occurred in every patient, and brentuximab vedotin exposure varied. As concerns this clone: What it binds is unknown.

Sequencing used peripheral blood mononuclear cells (PBMCs), obtained before the fourth cycle of nivolumab. The sequence derives from a human donor with classical Hodgkin lymphoma. This sequence joins TRBV7-6 and TRBJ1-2; possible D gene TRBD1, 6 bases. CDR3 region: CASSLGSVAGASYGYTF. Written as DNA, the CDR3 is TGTGCCAGCAGCTTAGGATCAGTCGCGGGGGCGTCCTATGGCTACACCTTC.